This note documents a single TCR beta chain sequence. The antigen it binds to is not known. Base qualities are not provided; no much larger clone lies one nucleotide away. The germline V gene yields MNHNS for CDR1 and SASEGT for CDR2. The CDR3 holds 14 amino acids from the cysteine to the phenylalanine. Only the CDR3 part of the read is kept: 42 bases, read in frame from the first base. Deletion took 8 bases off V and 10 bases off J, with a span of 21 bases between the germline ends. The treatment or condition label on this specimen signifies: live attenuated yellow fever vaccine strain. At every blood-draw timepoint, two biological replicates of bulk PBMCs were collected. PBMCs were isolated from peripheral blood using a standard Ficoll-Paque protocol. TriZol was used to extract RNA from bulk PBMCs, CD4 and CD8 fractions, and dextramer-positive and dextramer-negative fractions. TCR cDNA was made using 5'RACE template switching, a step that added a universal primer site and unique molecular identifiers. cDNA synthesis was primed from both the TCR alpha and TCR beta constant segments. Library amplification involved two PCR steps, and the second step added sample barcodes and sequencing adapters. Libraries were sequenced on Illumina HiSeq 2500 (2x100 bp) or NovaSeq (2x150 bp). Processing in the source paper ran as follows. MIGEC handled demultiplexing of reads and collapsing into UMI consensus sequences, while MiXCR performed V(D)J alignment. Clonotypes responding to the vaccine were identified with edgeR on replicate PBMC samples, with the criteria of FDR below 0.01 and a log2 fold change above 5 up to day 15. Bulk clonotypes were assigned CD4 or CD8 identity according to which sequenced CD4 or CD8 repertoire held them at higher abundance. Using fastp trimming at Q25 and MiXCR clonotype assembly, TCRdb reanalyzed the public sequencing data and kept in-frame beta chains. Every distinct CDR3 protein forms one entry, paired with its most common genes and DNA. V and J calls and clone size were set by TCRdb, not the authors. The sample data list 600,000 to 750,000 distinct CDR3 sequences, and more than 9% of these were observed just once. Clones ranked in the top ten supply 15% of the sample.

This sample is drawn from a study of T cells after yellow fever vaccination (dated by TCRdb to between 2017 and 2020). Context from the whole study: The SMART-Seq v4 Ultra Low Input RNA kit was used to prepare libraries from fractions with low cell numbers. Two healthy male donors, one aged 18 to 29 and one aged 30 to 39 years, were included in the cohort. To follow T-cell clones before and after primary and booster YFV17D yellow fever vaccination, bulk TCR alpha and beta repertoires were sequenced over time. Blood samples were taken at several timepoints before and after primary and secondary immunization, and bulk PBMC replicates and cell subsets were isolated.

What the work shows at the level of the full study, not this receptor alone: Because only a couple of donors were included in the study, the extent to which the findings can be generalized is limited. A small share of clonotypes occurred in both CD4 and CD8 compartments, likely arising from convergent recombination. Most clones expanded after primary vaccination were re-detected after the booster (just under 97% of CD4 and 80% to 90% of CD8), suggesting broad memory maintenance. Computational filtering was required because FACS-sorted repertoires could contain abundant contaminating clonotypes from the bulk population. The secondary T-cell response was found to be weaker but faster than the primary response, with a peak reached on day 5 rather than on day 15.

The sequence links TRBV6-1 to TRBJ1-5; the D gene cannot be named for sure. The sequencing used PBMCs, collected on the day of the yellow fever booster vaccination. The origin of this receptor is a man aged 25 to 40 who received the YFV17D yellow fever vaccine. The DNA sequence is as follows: TGTGCCAGCGGTCCTACCCGGACCAGGAGACCCCAGCATTTT. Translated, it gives CASGPTRTRRPQHF.